These 24 T cell receptor beta chains came from one sample sequenced in a study of human T cells and chemical hapten exposure. This sample's time point: pre-sensitization, week 0. Treatment of the sample: therapeutic diphenylcyclopropenone sensitization with weekly scalp DPC. The authors' total RNA extraction used unfractionated whole blood. TCRdb called the RACE reads again in MiXCR, with one record for every CDR3 protein. The data show tens of thousands of distinct CDR3 sequences, over 9% seen once. Specimen: whole blood, collected in connection with sensitization to the hapten diphenylcyclopropenone (DPC). Receptor source: a man aged 45-65 years with alopecia areata. Some clones in this sample may be carry-over from other donors' samples.

About this clonotype itself: Being one base from a much bigger clone, this may be a read error. The CDR3, as DNA: TGTGCCAGCAGATTGGGCCGAGGACTTCGATACAATGAGCAGTTCTTC. The encoded protein is CASRLGRGLRYNEQFF. The V gene is TRBV11-2, the J gene TRBJ2-1; D may be TRBD2 (5 bases). This CDR3 is built from 16 residues. Trimming pared 6 bases from V and 4 bases from J, leaving 19 bases between. Germline V gene data show CDR1 as SGHAT and CDR2 as FQNNGV. Combining the CDR3 with reference TRBV11-2 and TRBJ2-1 gives the whole variable domain EAGVAQSPRYKIIEKRQSVAFWCNPISGHATLYWYQQILGQGPKLLIQFQNNGVVDDSQLPKDRFSAERLKGVDSTLKIQPAKLEDSAVYLCASRLGRGLRYNEQFFGPGTRLTVL.

V is TRBV5-1 and J is TRBJ2-3, with D possibly being TRBD1 (5 bases). This CDR3 has 15 residues. V was clipped by 0 bases and J by 1 base, with 9 bases between them. In germline, CDR1 is SGHRS, CDR2 YFSETQ. CDR3 bases: TGCGCCAGCAGCTTGGTAGGGGATCGCACAGATACGCAGTATTTT. This encodes CASSLVGDRTDTQYF. The full variable domain, with the rest looked up from reference TRBV5-1 and TRBJ2-3, is KAGVTQTPRYLIKTRGQQVTLSCSPISGHRSVSWYQQTPGQGLQFLFEYFSETQRNKGNFPGRFSGRQFSNSRSEMNVSTLELGDSALYLCASSLVGDRTDTQYFGPGTRLTVL.

The gene calls are TRBV21-1 and TRBJ2-5; the table's D call TRBD2 went unverified against the DNA. TRBV21-1 is given as a pseudogene. The CDR3 totals 15 residues. CDR3 in DNA: TGTGCCAGCACCCCAGCCGAGCGGGTCCAAGAGACCCAGTACTTC. It codes for CASTPAERVQETQYF.

At least ten counts were recorded for this clonotype. This chain connects TRBV12-3 or TRBV12-4 to TRBJ1-3; D not resolved. V dropped 3 bases and J dropped 3 bases, with 0 bases sitting between them. The CDR3 loop spans 11 amino acids. CDR3 amino acids: CASSFGNTIYF. The CDR3 coding sequence is TGTGCCAGCAGTTTTGGAAACACCATATATTTT.

This clonotype is large within its sample. The gene calls are TRBV5-1 and TRBJ2-7; TRBD1 aligns across 8 bases. The junction had 10 bases not matched to a gene; V was cut back by 0 bases and J by 2 bases. The CDR3 length is 17 residues. Germline values: CDR1 SGHRS, CDR2 YFSETQ. CDR3 bases: TGCGCCAGCAGCTTGGGGACAGGGTTGCCCCCAACCTACGAGCAGTACTTC. This encodes CASSLGTGLPPTYEQYF.

In its sample, this clonotype was seen many times. V and J are TRBV27 and TRBJ2-5; D not certain. CDR3 size: 13 residues. V was pared by 2 bases and J by 6 bases, with 10 bases between. CDR1 and CDR2 (germline): MNHEY, SMNVEV (reference sequence). The CDR3 is CASSLTPLKTQYF. The CDR3, as DNA: TGTGCCAGCAGTTTAACGCCTTTAAAGACCCAGTACTTC.

This clonotype was seen many times. The chain uses TRBV29-1 and TRBJ2-5; weak D call: TRBD2 (6 bases). The CDR3 contains 15 residues. Trimming removed 5 bases at V and 3 bases at J, with 19 bases between. Germline V gene lookup returns CDR1 SQVTM and CDR2 ANQGSEA. The CDR3 nucleotides are TGCAGCGTTAGGGGCCAGGGAGGACCTGAAGAGACCCAGTACTTC. Protein product: CSVRGQGGPEETQYF.

This clonotype was seen ten or more times. The chain joins TRBV4-1 to TRBJ2-1, with a weak D call TRBD1 (6 bases). Germline V CDR1 and CDR2: MGHRA, YSYEKL. The CDR3 is 19 amino acids. V lost 0 bases and J lost 1, with 19 bases in between. CDR3: CASSQDGADRLISYNEQFF. For the CDR3, the DNA is TGCGCCAGCAGCCAAGATGGGGCCGACAGGCTCATATCCTACAATGAGCAGTTCTTC.

The CDR3 loop is CASSPDQGSEAFF. DNA of the CDR3: TGTGCCAGCAGCCCAGATCAGGGCAGCGAAGCTTTCTTT. The chain has TRBV3-1 and TRBJ1-1; tentatively, D is TRBD1 (5 bases). Trimming left V 4 bases short and J 8 bases short, with 14 bases between. The CDR3 is 13 residues long. Germline V CDR1 and CDR2: LGHDT, YNNKEL (reference sequence).

This clonotype was detected many times. This sequence joins TRBV11-1 and TRBJ2-6, with TRBD2 matching 7 bases. V shed 5 bases and J 0 bases; nucleotides not matched to a gene: 7. The CDR3 sequence is 17 residues long. The germline CDR1 and CDR2 sequences are SGHAT and FQDESV (reference sequence). CDR3 protein: CASSREGPISGANVLTF. CDR3 nucleotide sequence: TGTGCCAGCAGCAGGGAGGGTCCCATCTCTGGGGCCAACGTCCTGACTTTC.

In regard to this clonotype: A much larger clone differs from this one at a single base, so this may be a read error. The chain combines TRBV2 with TRBJ2-3, with no clear D. The CDR3 covers 15 residues. The germline V gene encodes CDR1 SNHLY and CDR2 FYNNEI. CDR3 in amino acids: CVSSARNRRTDTQYF. CDR3 DNA: TGTGTCAGCAGCGCTAGGAACCGCCGCACAGATACGCAGTATTTT.

The chain has TRBV12-5 and TRBJ1-4; D is undetermined. The CDR3 is 15 residues long. Germline V CDR1 and CDR2: LGHNT, FRNRAP. Between the trimmed V and J ends, which lost 3 bases and 8 bases, there was a span of 16 bases. In DNA, the CDR3 is TGTGCTAGTGGTTTCCTGTCCAGACCTAGCGAAAAACTGTTTTTT. Amino acids: CASGFLSRPSEKLFF.

This clonotype was detected ten times or more. The CDR3 bases are TGTGCCAGCAGCCAGCAGTTAGAAGAGACCCAGTACTTC. Its translation is CASSQQLEETQYF. J is TRBJ2-5 and V is TRBV11-2; D unresolved. The length of the CDR3 is 13 residues. The ends were cut back, 5 bases at V and 3 bases at J, with 10 bases in the middle. CDR1 and CDR2 (germline): SGHAT, FQNNGV.

This clonotype showed up many times. CDR3 bases: TGTGCCAGCAGCCGGACAGGGGGCACTGAAGCTTTCTTT. Protein sequence: CASSRTGGTEAFF. The rearrangement links TRBV12-3 or TRBV12-4 to TRBJ1-1, with 10 nucleotides matching TRBD1. CDR3 size: 13 residues. The V segment lost 6 bases and the J segment 4 bases; nucleotides outside the gene matches: 2.

This clonotype was counted many times. V gene TRBV7-2 combines with J gene TRBJ2-7; TRBD2 matches at 8 bases. Germline CDR1 SGHTA, CDR2 FQGNSA. CDR3 size: 14 residues. J lost 5 bases, V lost 3 bases, and 6 bases had no gene match. The CDR3 spells CASSLEREIHEQYF. The CDR3 nucleotides are TGTGCCAGCAGCTTGGAGCGGGAGATCCACGAGCAGTACTTC. The entire variable domain, with the rest obtained from reference TRBV7-2 and TRBJ2-7, is as follows: GAGVSQSPSNKVTEKGKDVELRCDPISGHTALYWYRQSLGQGLEFLIYFQGNSAPDKSGLPSDRFSAERTGGSVSTLTIQRTQQEDSAVYLCASSLEREIHEQYFGPGTRLTVT.

There are a few counts of this clonotype. The chain has TRBV12-3 or TRBV12-4 and TRBJ2-1; 12 bases are a match to TRBD1. V lost 9 bases, J lost 7 bases, and 7 bases stayed unmatched. The CDR3 is 14 amino acids. The CDR3 sequence is CASSGTGGRNEQFF. The CDR3 DNA follows: TGTGCCAGTTCCGGGACAGGGGGCCGAAATGAGCAGTTCTTC.

This clonotype was observed at least ten times. The chain is built from TRBV28 and TRBJ2-3, with a tentative D call TRBD2 (6 bases). Trimming shortened V by 5 bases and J by 5 bases, and 17 bases separated the two germline ends. Germline lookup yields CDR1 MDHEN and CDR2 SYDVKM. The CDR3 sequence is 15 residues long. Here the CDR3 reads CASSPGRLEGDTQYF. The DNA for the CDR3 is TGTGCCAGCAGTCCGGGACGGTTGGAGGGAGATACGCAGTATTTT.

This clonotype was detected many times. V gene TRBV25-1 combines with J gene TRBJ1-2; D remains ambiguous. V gave up 6 bases and J gave up 1 base, with 15 bases separating them. Germline-derived CDR1 and CDR2 are MGHDK and SYGVNS. This CDR3 has 15 amino acids. Here the CDR3 DNA reads TGTGCCAGCAGAAGTGCCAGCATAATTAACTATGGCTACACCTTC. Translated, it gives CASRSASIINYGYTF.

The sample holds a few counts of this clonotype. The CDR3 nucleotides are TGTGCCAGCAGCGCCTACTCCCAGCGCTACGAGCAGTACTTC. Translating gives CASSAYSQRYEQYF. The chain links TRBV7-9 to TRBJ2-7; D not certain. The CDR3 is 14 amino acids. The V end was cut by 5 bases, the J end by 3 bases, with 14 bases between. Germline loops: CDR1 SEHNR, CDR2 FQNEAQ (reference sequence).

This clonotype appeared many times. The chain has TRBV5-1 and TRBJ2-1; 7 nucleotides agree with TRBD1. The V gene end was trimmed by 3 bases and the J gene end by 4 bases; junction bases not matched to a gene: 19. The CDR3 extends over 19 amino acids. Germline loops: CDR1 SGHRS, CDR2 YFSETQ. The CDR3 reads CASSSLGQDVYGLYNEQFF. The CDR3 nucleotides read TGCGCCAGCAGCTCGCTCGGACAGGATGTCTATGGTCTATACAATGAGCAGTTCTTC.

The table lists this clonotype with many counts. The CDR3, as DNA: TGCAGCGTTGAAAACCGGCTAGCGGGAGTGAATGAGCAGTTCTTC. As protein: CSVENRLAGVNEQFF. The chain is built from TRBV29-1 and TRBJ2-1; TRBD2 aligns across 10 bases. V trimming: 2 bases; J trimming: 7 bases; junction bases outside the gene matches: 8. From germline, CDR1 is SQVTM and CDR2 ANQGSEA. This CDR3 has 15 residues.

The genes are TRBV5-1 and TRBJ2-1; 9 bases fit TRBD2. Germline CDR1 is SGHRS and CDR2 is YFSETQ. The junction had 11 bases not matched to a gene; V was cut back by 4 bases and J by 0 bases. CDR3 length: 18 amino acids. CDR3 nucleotides: TGCGCCAGCAGCCCCGATGTAGCGGGAGTCACCTCCTACAATGAGCAGTTCTTC. It translates to CASSPDVAGVTSYNEQFF. Complete variable domain (other parts from reference TRBV5-1 and TRBJ2-1): KAGVTQTPRYLIKTRGQQVTLSCSPISGHRSVSWYQQTPGQGLQFLFEYFSETQRNKGNFPGRFSGRQFSNSRSEMNVSTLELGDSALYLCASSPDVAGVTSYNEQFFGPGTRLTVL.

This clonotype appeared many times. CDR3 sequence (DNA): TGCAGTGCTAGTCGTCCGGGCATCGAGACCCAGTACTTC. This encodes CSASRPGIETQYF. The V and J genes are TRBV20-1 and TRBJ2-5; no clear D. The germline V gene encodes CDR1 DFQATT and CDR2 SNEGSKA (reference sequence). The germline V and J ends were trimmed by 3 bases and 5 bases, with 13 bases remaining between them. The CDR3 length is 13 residues.

This clonotype has a handful of counts. V gene TRBV7-2 combines with J gene TRBJ2-7; 9 bases line up with TRBD2. Germline V gene lookup returns CDR1 SGHTA and CDR2 FQGNSA. The CDR3 runs to 14 residues. J lost 5 bases, V lost 6 bases, and 8 bases had no gene match. CDR3: CASRLSSGSHEQYF. CDR3 DNA sequence: TGTGCCAGCAGATTAAGTAGCGGGAGCCACGAGCAGTACTTC. Filled out from reference TRBV7-2 and TRBJ2-7, the complete variable domain reads GAGVSQSPSNKVTEKGKDVELRCDPISGHTALYWYRQSLGQGLEFLIYFQGNSAPDKSGLPSDRFSAERTGGSVSTLTIQRTQQEDSAVYLCASRLSSGSHEQYFGPGTRLTVT.